The rows below give T cell receptor beta chains drawn from one sample of a study of T cell repertoires in cytomegalovirus infection. The antigens these receptors bind are not known. TCRdb fed the reads into MiXCR, producing one record per CDR3 protein. This table has 200,000 or so distinct CDR3 sequences, 30% to 45% appearing once. The specimen comprised CD8+ T cells from cultured PBMCs, sampled from culture after CMV antigen stimulation. The receptors were gathered from a human donor in good health (CMV status not recorded). Some clones in this sample may be carry-over from other donors' samples. The CDR3 runs from the conserved cysteine through the conserved F or W. A D gene is named only where the DNA matches it firmly. Clone size appears in some rows only: once, few, many, or a class for an expanded clone.

j_call	cdr3_length	d_call	v_call	clone_size	cdr3_aa	cdr3_nt
TRBJ2-1	15	-	TRBV29-1	-	CSVDERSSSYNEQFF	TGCAGCGTTGACGAGCGGAGTAGCTCCTACAATGAGCAGTTCTTC
TRBJ2-1	17	-	TRBV6-2/TRBV6-3	-	CTSSYSKQVAAYNEQFF	TGTACCAGCAGTTACTCGAAACAGGTAGCGGCCTACAATGAGCAGTTCTTC
TRBJ1-2	12	-	TRBV27	-	CASRGGNYGYTF	TGTGCCAGCCGGGGGGGGAACTATGGCTACACCTTC
TRBJ2-7	14	-	TRBV27	-	CASSFKALPGEQYF	TGTGCCAGCAGTTTTAAGGCGTTACCGGGCGAGCAGTACTTC
TRBJ1-1	13	-	TRBV6-5	few	CASSYAGRTEAFF	TGTGCCAGCAGTTACGCAGGGCGCACTGAAGCTTTCTTT
TRBJ1-5	15	-	TRBV6-1	-	CASSVYHRLGQPQHF	TGTGCCAGCAGTGTATATCACAGGCTGGGACAGCCCCAGCATTTT
TRBJ2-2	15	TRBD1	TRBV10-3	-	CAIRDRDRDTGELFF	TGTGCCATCAGGGACAGGGATCGCGACACCGGGGAGCTGTTTTTT
TRBJ1-5	16	-	TRBV7-4	-	CASSLGGTARNQPQHF	TGTGCCAGCAGCTTAGGCGGGACCGCCCGGAATCAGCCCCAGCATTTT
TRBJ1-6	12	TRBD1	TRBV5-4	many	CASRQGNSPLHF	TGTGCCAGCAGACAGGGGAATTCACCCCTCCACTTT
TRBJ2-1	13	TRBD1	TRBV7-8	-	CAISGQSYNEQLF	TGTGCCATCTCGGGACAGAGCTACAATGAGCAGTTATTC
TRBJ2-3	15	-	TRBV14	-	CASSQVGGRSDTQYF	TGTGCCAGCAGCCAAGTCGGGGGGCGCTCAGATACGCAGTATTTT
TRBJ2-5	15	-	TRBV28	few	CASSSSARAGETQYF	TGTGCCAGCAGTTCCTCTGCTCGGGCGGGGGAGACCCAGTACTTC
TRBJ1-1	15	TRBD1	TRBV28	few	CASSPLLTGATEAFF	TGTGCCAGCAGTCCCTTGCTGACAGGGGCCACTGAAGCTTTCTTT
TRBJ2-2	15	TRBD2	TRBV6-6	-	CASTSGTSGTGELFF	TGTGCCAGCACCTCCGGGACTAGCGGCACCGGGGAGCTGTTTTTT
TRBJ2-3	15	TRBD1	TRBV12-3/TRBV12-4	-	CASSQGQAPTDTQYF	TGTGCCAGCAGTCAGGGACAGGCCCCCACAGATACGCAGTATTTT
TRBJ2-4	19	TRBD2	TRBV7-8	-	CASSFRRLAGDDAKNIQYF	TGTGCCAGCAGCTTCCGAAGACTAGCGGGAGATGATGCCAAAAACATTCAGTACTTC
TRBJ2-2	18	TRBD2	TRBV6-1	-	CASSDIHLLAVSTGELFF	TGTGCCAGCAGTGATATTCACCTACTAGCGGTTAGCACCGGGGAGCTGTTTTTT
TRBJ2-3	14	-	TRBV7-8	many	CASSLPGNTDTQYF	TGTGCCAGCAGCTTGCCGGGAAACACAGATACGCAGTATTTT
TRBJ2-7	12	-	TRBV12-3/TRBV12-4	few	CASSRSSYEQYF	TGTGCCAGCAGCAGGAGCTCCTACGAGCAGTACTTC
TRBJ1-2	16	-	TRBV12-3/TRBV12-4	many	CASSLASWGRDHGYTF	TGTGCCAGCAGTTTAGCGTCGTGGGGCAGGGACCATGGCTACACCTTC
TRBJ2-7	15	TRBD2	TRBV27	-	CASSLLASGAYEQYF	TGTGCCAGCAGTTTACTGGCTAGCGGAGCCTACGAGCAGTACTTC
TRBJ2-7	14	-	TRBV7-6	-	CASSRMDRSYEQYF	TGTGCCAGCAGCCGAATGGACCGATCCTACGAGCAGTACTTC
TRBJ2-7	15	TRBD1	TRBV7-9	-	CASSSPGQGAREQYF	TGTGCCAGCAGCTCCCCGGGACAGGGGGCAAGAGAGCAGTACTTC
TRBJ2-7	14	-	TRBV5-1	-	CASSLAGAVYEQYF	TGCGCCAGCAGCTTGGCCGGCGCTGTGTACGAGCAGTACTTC
TRBJ1-2	16	TRBD1	TRBV27	-	CASSPLTGGRGDGYTF	TGTGCCAGCAGTCCATTGACAGGGGGCAGGGGTGATGGCTACACCTTC
TRBJ1-1	14	-	TRBV6-5	-	CASSLGVVGTEAFF	TGTGCCAGCTCCTTAGGGGTTGTGGGGACTGAAGCTTTCTTT
TRBJ1-6	15	-	TRBV7-2	-	CASSPDKLANSPLQF	TGTGCCAGCAGCCCAGACAAGTTGGCAAATTCACCCCTCCAATTT
TRBJ1-2	13	-	TRBV6-6	-	CASSDSGTYGYTF	TGTGCCAGCAGTGATTCCGGGACCTATGGCTACACCTTC
TRBJ2-2	14	TRBD2	TRBV27	-	CASSAGESPGELFF	TGTGCCAGCAGTGCGGGGGAGTCCCCCGGGGAGCTGTTTTTT
TRBJ2-2	19	-	TRBV4-2	few	CASSQDLGYRGENTGELFF	TGTGCCAGCAGCCAAGATCTTGGGTATCGCGGGGAGAACACCGGGGAGCTGTTTTTT
TRBJ2-1	15	-	TRBV27	-	CASSFYTGTYNEQFF	TGTGCCAGCAGTTTCTATACAGGGACATACAATGAGCAGTTCTTC
TRBJ1-4	15	-	TRBV30	few	CAWTIGPSTNEKLFF	TGTGCCTGGACTATAGGGCCTTCAACTAATGAAAAACTGTTTTTT
TRBJ1-3	20	TRBD1	TRBV4-2	-	CASSQDPFTRGLVDGNTIYF	TGTGCCAGCAGCCAAGATCCGTTCACCAGGGGGTTGGTTGATGGAAACACCATATATTTT
TRBJ2-1	16	-	TRBV2	few	CASIQSLREYYNEQFF	TGTGCCAGCATCCAGAGTTTGCGGGAATACTACAATGAGCAGTTCTTC
TRBJ2-1	14	-	TRBV2	-	CATPGGTGRYEQFF	TGTGCCACCCCGGGGGGGACAGGGCGATATGAGCAGTTCTTC
TRBJ2-3	15	-	TRBV5-1	-	CASSLAGEVSDTQYF	TGCGCCAGCAGCTTGGCGGGAGAGGTCTCAGATACGCAGTATTTT
TRBJ2-7	14	TRBD2	TRBV9	-	CASSEASGSYEQYF	TGTGCCAGCAGCGAGGCTAGCGGCTCCTACGAGCAGTACTTC
TRBJ2-1	13	-	TRBV20-1	few	CSAYRDSNNEQFF	TGCAGTGCTTACCGGGACTCCAACAATGAGCAGTTCTTC
TRBJ2-7	16	-	TRBV19	-	CASRPADSQYVGEQYF	TGTGCCAGTAGACCGGCAGACAGTCAGTACGTGGGCGAGCAGTACTTC
TRBJ1-5	14	TRBD1	TRBV29-1	once	CSVWTGPTGQPQHF	TGCAGCGTTTGGACAGGGCCTACGGGTCAGCCCCAGCATTTT